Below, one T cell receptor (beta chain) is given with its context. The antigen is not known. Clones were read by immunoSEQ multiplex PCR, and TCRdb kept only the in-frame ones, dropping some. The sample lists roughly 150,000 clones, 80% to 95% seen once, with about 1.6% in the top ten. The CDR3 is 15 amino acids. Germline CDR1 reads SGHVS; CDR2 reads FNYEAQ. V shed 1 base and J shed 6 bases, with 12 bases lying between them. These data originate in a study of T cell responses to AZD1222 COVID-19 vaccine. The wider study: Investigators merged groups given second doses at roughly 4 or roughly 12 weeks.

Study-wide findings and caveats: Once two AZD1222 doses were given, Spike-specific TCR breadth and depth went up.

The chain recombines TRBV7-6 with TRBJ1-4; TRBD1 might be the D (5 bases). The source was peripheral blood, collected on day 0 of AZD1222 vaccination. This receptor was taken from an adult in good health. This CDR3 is CASSLGGRAHEKLFF. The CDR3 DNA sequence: TGTGCCAGCAGCTTAGGCGGCAGGGCCCATGAAAAACTGTTTTTT. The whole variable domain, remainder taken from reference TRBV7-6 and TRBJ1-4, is GAGVSQSPRYKVTKRGQDVALRCDPISGHVSLYWYRQALGQGPEFLTYFNYEAQQDKSGLPNDRFSAERPEGSISTLTIQRTEQRDSAMYRCASSLGGRAHEKLFFGSGTQLSVL.